This TCR beta chain is from a study of shared clonotypes between healthy human individuals. Overall study results and limits: Memory subsets generally showed lower estimated richness than naive subsets.

Original data processing: Without quality scores, immunoSEQ junctional reads could not be filtered like full-length reads. Sequencing used immunoSEQ multiplex PCR; TCRdb keeps in-frame clones, though not all of them. V, J and clone size were drawn from that table, and D and trimming were deduced from the DNA. The repertoire includes about 960,000 clones, less than 85% of them detected once, and nearly 1.5% sits in the top ten. Into CD45RA+ naive and CD45RA-negative memory subsets, the CD4+ cells were split. V lost 5 bases and J lost 2; bases outside the gene matches: 8. The CDR3 has 15 residues. The germline CDR1 and CDR2 sequences are SGHVS and FQNEAQ. This clone was picked up a small number of times. Its antigen is not known.

V usage is TRBV7-8 and J usage is TRBJ2-7, with 8 bases fitting TRBD2. The source is a young man in good health. Sequencing was carried out using memory CD4+ T cells sorted from blood. The subset: CD45RA-negative fraction. As DNA, the CDR3 is TGTGCCAGCAGCCTGGCGGGAGGAGACGCCTACGAGCAGTACTTC. It codes for CASSLAGGDAYEQYF.